The source of this T cell receptor (beta chain) is a study of blood T cells in healthy people across ages. V was clipped by 0 bases and J by 0 bases, with 14 bases between them. The CDR3 runs 16 residues. Germline values: CDR1 SQVTM, CDR2 ANQGSEA. Study-wide results and limits: Aged donors had fewer naive CD4+ cells and lower diversity than long-lived donors.

In the case of this clonotype: The antigen is unknown. A read error is possible here, since a much larger clone lies one base away. Here the CDR3 omits its conserved ending phenylalanine or tryptophan, so a read error is the likely source.

A J-beta primer mix and a sample-barcoded 5' primer were used in a second PCR of roughly 6 to 12 cycles. Every single cDNA molecule received a tag from a template-switch adaptor with 12 random nucleotides. TCRdb re-called the 5' RACE reads through MiXCR, storing one row per CDR3 protein. The sample holds some 940,000 distinct CDR3 sequences, roughly 29% seen once. In addition, the sample was reused for a study of T cells of mothers and their children. That paper states: Material was donated by three healthy Caucasian mothers and their six children. Once extracted, all RNA went into cDNA synthesis at around 1.6 ug per 15 ul.

The sequenced material came from blood. The sequence derives from a woman between 35 and 50 years old in good health. The V call is TRBV29-1, the J call TRBJ1-2; the D is unclear. The CDR3 DNA reads TGCAGCGTTGAAGATCGGCCCGGACTGACTAACTATGGCTACACCTGC. It yields the protein CSVEDRPGLTNYGYTC.